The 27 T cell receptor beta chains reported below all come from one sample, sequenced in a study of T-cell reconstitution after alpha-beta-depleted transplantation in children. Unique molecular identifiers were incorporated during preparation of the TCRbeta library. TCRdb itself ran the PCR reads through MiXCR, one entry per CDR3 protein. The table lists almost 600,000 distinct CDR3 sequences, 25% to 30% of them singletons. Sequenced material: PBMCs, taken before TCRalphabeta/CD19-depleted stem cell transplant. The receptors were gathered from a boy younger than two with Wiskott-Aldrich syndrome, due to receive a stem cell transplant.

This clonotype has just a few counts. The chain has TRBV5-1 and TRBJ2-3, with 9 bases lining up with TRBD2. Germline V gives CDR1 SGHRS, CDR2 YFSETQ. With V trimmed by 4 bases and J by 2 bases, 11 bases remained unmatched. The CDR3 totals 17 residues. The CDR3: CASSGMVTSGHTDTQYF. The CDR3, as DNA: TGCGCCAGCAGCGGGATGGTGACTAGCGGCCACACAGATACGCAGTATTTT.

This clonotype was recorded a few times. This CDR3 reads CASSRTGDHGYTF. The CDR3 nucleotides are TGCGCCAGCAGCAGGACAGGGGATCATGGCTACACCTTC. The V gene is TRBV5-1, the J gene TRBJ1-2; 9 bases agree with TRBD1. Unmatched junction bases numbered 4, after V lost 4 bases and J lost 6 bases. The CDR3 sequence is 13 residues long. Germline V gene sequence: CDR1 SGHRS, CDR2 YFSETQ. The variable domain in full, completed from reference TRBV5-1 and TRBJ1-2, reads KAGVTQTPRYLIKTRGQQVTLSCSPISGHRSVSWYQQTPGQGLQFLFEYFSETQRNKGNFPGRFSGRQFSNSRSEMNVSTLELGDSALYLCASSRTGDHGYTFGSGTRLTVV.

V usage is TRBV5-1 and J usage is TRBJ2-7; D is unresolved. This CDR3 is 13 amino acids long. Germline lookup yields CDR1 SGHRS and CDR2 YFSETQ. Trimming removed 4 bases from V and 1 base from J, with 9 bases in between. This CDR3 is CASSRSESYEQYF. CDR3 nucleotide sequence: TGCGCCAGCAGCCGGTCAGAGTCCTACGAGCAGTACTTC.

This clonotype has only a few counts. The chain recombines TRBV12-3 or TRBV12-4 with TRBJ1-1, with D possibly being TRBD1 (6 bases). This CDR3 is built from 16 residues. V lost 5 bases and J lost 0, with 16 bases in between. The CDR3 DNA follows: TGTGCCAGCAGTCTCCGGGGGCTGGGTGTGAACACTGAAGCTTTCTTT. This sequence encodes CASSLRGLGVNTEAFF.

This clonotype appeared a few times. The CDR3 DNA reads TGTGCCAGCAGCTTAGGACTACCTGGCGGTGAGCAGTTCTTC. Residues: CASSLGLPGGEQFF. V usage is TRBV7-2 and J usage is TRBJ2-1, with D perhaps matching TRBD2 (5 bases). Trimming removed 1 base from V and 9 bases from J, with 13 bases in between. This CDR3 is 14 amino acids long. Germline loops: CDR1 SGHTA, CDR2 FQGNSA.

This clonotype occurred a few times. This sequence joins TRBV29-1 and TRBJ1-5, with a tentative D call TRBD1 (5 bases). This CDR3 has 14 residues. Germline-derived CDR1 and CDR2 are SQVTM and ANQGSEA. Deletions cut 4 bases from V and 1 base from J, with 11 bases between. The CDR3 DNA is TGCAGCGTTGCTCGGGGGGGAAGCAATCAGCCCCAGCATTTT. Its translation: CSVARGGSNQPQHF.

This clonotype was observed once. The CDR3 DNA reads TGTGCCACCAGCAAAGAGAGGGGACTAGCTCCGTTCTTC. Translating gives CATSKERGLAPFF. The gene calls are TRBV15 and TRBJ2-1; 9 bases align to TRBD2. The ends lost 4 bases at V and 15 bases at J; junction bases unmatched: 10. The CDR3 runs 13 residues. Germline lookup yields CDR1 LNHNV and CDR2 YYDKDF (reference sequence).

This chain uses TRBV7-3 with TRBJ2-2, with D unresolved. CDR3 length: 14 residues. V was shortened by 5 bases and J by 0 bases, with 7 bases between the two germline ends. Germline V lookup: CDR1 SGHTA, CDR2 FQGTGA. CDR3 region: CASSPRPNTGELFF. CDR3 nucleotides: TGTGCCAGCAGCCCCCGCCCGAACACCGGGGAGCTGTTTTTT.

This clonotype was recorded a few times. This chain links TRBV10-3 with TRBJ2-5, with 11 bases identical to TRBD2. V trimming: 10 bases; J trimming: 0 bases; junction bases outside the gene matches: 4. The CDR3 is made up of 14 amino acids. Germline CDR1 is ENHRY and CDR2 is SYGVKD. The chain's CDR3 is CATGLAGNQETQYF. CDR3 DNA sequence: TGTGCCACTGGACTAGCGGGCAACCAAGAGACCCAGTACTTC.

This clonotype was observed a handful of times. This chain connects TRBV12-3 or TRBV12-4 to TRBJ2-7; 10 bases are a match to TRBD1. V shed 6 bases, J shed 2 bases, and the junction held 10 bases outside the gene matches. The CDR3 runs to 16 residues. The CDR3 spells CASSQPDRGLAYEQYF. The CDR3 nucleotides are TGTGCCAGCAGCCAGCCCGACAGGGGGCTCGCCTACGAGCAGTACTTC.

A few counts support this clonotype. In DNA, the CDR3 is TGTGCCAGCAGTCTACTAAGACAGGGGCTGGGGGCCCTCCACTTT. This codes for CASSLLRQGLGALHF. The chain employs TRBV12-3 or TRBV12-4 and TRBJ1-6; TRBD1 agrees at 8 bases. V lost 5 bases and J lost 14; bases outside the gene matches: 14. This CDR3 has 15 amino acids.

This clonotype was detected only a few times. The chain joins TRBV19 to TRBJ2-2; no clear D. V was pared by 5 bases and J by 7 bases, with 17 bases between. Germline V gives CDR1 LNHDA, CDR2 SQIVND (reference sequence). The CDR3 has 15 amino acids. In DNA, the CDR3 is TGTGCCAGTAGTCTATTGGTGACAAACGGCGGGGAGCTGTTTTTT. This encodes CASSLLVTNGGELFF.

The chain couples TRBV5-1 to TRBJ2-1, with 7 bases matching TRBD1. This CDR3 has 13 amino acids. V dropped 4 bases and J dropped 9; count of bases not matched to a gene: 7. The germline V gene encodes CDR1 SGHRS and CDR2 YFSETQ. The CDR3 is CASSTTGNVEQFF. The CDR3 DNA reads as TGCGCCAGCAGCACGACAGGGAATGTTGAGCAGTTCTTC.

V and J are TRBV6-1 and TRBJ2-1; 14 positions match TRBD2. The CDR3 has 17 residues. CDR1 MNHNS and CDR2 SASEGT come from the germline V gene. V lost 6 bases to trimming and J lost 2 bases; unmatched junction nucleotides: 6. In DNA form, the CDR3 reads TGTGCCAGCAGCGGACTAGCGGGAGGCCGTCCCTACAATGAGCAGTTCTTC. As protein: CASSGLAGGRPYNEQFF.

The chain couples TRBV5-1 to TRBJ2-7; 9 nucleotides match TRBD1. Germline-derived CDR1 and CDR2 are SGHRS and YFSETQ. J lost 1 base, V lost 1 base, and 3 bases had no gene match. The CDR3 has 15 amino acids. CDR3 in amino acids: CASSLYGQGSYEQYF. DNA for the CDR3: TGCGCCAGCAGCTTGTATGGACAGGGGTCCTACGAGCAGTACTTC.

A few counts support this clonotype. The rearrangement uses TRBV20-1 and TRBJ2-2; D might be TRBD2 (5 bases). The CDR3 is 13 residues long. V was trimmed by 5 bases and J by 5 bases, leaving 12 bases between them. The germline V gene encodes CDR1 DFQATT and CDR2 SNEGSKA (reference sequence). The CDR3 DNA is TGCAGTGCTCGAAAAGGAGGTACCGGGGAGCTGTTTTTT. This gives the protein CSARKGGTGELFF.

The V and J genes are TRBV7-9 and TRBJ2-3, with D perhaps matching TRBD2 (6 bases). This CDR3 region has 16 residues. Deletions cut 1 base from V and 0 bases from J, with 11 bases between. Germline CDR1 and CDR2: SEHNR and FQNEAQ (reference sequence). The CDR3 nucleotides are TGTGCCAGCAGCTTAGGGGTCCTAGCGAGCACAGATACGCAGTATTTT. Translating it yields CASSLGVLASTDTQYF. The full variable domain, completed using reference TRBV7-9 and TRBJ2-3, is DTGVSQNPRHKITKRGQNVTFRCDPISEHNRLYWYRQTLGQGPEFLTYFQNEAQLEKSRLLSDRFSAERPKGSFSTLEIQRTEQGDSAMYLCASSLGVLASTDTQYFGPGTRLTVL.

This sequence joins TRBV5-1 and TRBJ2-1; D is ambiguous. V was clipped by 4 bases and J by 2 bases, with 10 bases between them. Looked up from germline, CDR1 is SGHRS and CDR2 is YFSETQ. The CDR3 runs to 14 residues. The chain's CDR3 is CASSPRGTYNEQFF. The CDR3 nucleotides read TGCGCCAGCAGCCCTAGAGGAACCTACAATGAGCAGTTCTTC. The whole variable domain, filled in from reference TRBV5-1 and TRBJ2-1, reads KAGVTQTPRYLIKTRGQQVTLSCSPISGHRSVSWYQQTPGQGLQFLFEYFSETQRNKGNFPGRFSGRQFSNSRSEMNVSTLELGDSALYLCASSPRGTYNEQFFGPGTRLTVL.

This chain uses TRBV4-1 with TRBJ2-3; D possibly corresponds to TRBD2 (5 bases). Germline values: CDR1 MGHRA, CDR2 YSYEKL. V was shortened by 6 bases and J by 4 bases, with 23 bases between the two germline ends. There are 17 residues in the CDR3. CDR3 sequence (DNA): TGCGCCAGCAGTGACCCGACAAAGGTGGGAGCCGCAGATACGCAGTATTTT. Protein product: CASSDPTKVGAADTQYF.

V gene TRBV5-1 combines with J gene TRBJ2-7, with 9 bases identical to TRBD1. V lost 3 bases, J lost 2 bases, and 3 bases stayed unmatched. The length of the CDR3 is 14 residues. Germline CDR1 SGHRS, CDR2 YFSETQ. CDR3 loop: CASSSGTGTYEQYF. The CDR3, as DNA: TGCGCCAGCAGCTCCGGGACAGGGACCTACGAGCAGTACTTC.

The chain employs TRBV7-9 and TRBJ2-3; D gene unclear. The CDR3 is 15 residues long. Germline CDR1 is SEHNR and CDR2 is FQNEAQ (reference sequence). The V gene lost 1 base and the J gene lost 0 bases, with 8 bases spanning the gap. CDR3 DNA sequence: TGTGCCAGCAGCTTAGATGGGAAGAGCACAGATACGCAGTATTTT. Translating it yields CASSLDGKSTDTQYF.

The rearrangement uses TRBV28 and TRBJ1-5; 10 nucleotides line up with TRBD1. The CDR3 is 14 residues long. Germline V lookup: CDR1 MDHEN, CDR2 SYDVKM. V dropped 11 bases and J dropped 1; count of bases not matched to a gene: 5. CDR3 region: CAARDRGSNQPQHF. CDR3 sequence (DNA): TGTGCCGCCCGGGACAGGGGAAGCAATCAGCCCCAGCATTTT.

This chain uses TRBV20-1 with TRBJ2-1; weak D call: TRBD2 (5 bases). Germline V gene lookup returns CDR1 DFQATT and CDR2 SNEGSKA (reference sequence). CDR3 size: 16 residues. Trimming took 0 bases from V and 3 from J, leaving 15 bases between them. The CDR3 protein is CSARDRASSLYNEQFF. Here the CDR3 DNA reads TGCAGTGCTAGAGATAGGGCTAGCTCTCTCTACAATGAGCAGTTCTTC.

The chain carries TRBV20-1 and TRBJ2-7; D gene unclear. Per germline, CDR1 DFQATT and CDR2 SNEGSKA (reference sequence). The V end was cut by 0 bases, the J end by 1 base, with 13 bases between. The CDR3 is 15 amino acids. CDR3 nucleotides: TGCAGTGCTAGAGATAAACAAGGCACGTCCTACGAGCAGTACTTC. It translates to CSARDKQGTSYEQYF.

CDR3 in amino acids: CAIKGKDTGELFF. For the CDR3, the DNA is TGTGCCATCAAAGGGAAAGACACCGGGGAGCTGTTTTTT. The V and J genes are TRBV10-3 and TRBJ2-2, with D hard to call. This CDR3 has 13 amino acids. Germline CDR1 reads ENHRY; CDR2 reads SYGVKD. V was clipped by 7 bases and J by 3 bases, with 9 bases between them.

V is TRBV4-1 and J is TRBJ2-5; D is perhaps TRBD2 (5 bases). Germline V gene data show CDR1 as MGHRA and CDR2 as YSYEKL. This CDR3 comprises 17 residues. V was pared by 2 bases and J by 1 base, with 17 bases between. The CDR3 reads CASSQNSRLASQETQYF. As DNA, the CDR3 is TGCGCCAGCAGCCAAAACTCACGGCTAGCTTCCCAAGAGACCCAGTACTTC.

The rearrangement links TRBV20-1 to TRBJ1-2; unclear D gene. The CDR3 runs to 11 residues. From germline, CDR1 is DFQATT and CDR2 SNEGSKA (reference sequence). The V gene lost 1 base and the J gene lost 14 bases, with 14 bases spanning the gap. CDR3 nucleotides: TGCAGTGCTAGAGCCGCCGCGTCGGTTACCTTC. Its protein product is CSARAAASVTF.